Below, one T cell receptor beta chain is given with its context. Its antigen is still unknown. The CDR3 covers 13 residues. Germline V CDR1 and CDR2: MNHNS, SASEGT. Trimming shortened V by 8 bases and J by 4 bases, and 14 bases separated the two germline ends. Profiling relied on immunoSEQ multiplex PCR, and the TCRdb table lists in-frame clones only, not all of them. The sample lists 85,000 to 95,000 clones, about four fifths occurring once. The data were taken from a study of radiotherapy plus CTLA-4 blockade in lung cancer. Overall study context: Roughly 17% of patients responded objectively, and about 32% achieved disease control. Study outcomes and limitations: In blood, tumor-derived TCR clones expanded after radiotherapy plus ipilimumab.

The sample here was peripheral blood, taken from a patient treated with radiotherapy plus ipilimumab. V and J are TRBV6-1 and TRBJ1-2; TRBD1 might be the D (5 bases). This TCR was sampled from a human donor with non-small cell lung cancer that progressed on radiotherapy plus ipilimumab. The CDR3: CASGLDSSYGYTF. In nucleotides, the CDR3 is TGTGCCAGCGGGCTCGACAGTAGCTATGGCTACACCTTC.